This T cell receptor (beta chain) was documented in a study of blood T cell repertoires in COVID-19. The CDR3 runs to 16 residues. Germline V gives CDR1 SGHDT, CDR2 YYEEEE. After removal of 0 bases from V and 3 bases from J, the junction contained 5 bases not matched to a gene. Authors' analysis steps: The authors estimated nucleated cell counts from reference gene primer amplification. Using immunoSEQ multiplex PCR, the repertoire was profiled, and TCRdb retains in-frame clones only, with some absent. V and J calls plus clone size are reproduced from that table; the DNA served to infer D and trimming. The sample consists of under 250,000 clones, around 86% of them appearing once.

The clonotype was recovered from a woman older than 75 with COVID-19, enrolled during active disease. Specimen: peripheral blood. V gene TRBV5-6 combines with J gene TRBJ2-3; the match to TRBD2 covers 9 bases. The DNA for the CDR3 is TGTGCCAGCAGCTTGGGCGGCGGGGGGGCGACAGATACGCAGTATTTT. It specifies CASSLGGGGATDTQYF. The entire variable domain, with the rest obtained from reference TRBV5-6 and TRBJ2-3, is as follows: DAGVTQSPTHLIKTRGQQVTLRCSPKSGHDTVSWYQQALGQGPQFIFQYYEEEERQRGNFPDRFSGHQFPNYSSELNVNALLLGDSALYLCASSLGGGGATDTQYFGPGTRLTVL.